These T cell receptor beta chains were read from a single sample in a study of sequential checkpoint blockade in melanoma. Some clones are missing from TCRdb's copy, which holds only in-frame ones; the method was immunoSEQ multiplex PCR. This table has 34,000 or so clones, 82% appearing once. The material sequenced was CD8+ T cells sorted from blood (inferred from file names), taken from a patient given nivolumab and ipilimumab in sequence. The receptor set was obtained from a human donor with melanoma. The CDR3 runs from the conserved cysteine through the conserved F or W. The D gene is left open where the match is weak. Clone size is not always given. Where it is, it says once, few, many or a class for expanded clones.

length: 15
size: .
V: TRBV10-3
J: TRBJ1-2
D: .
CDR3: CAISESRQANYGYTF
DNA: TGTGCCATCAGTGAGTCGAGGCAAGCTAACTATGGCTACACCTTC

length: 14
size: .
V: TRBV6-5
J: TRBJ2-5
D: .
CDR3: CASSQIRLLGEQYF
DNA: TGTGCCAGCAGTCAAATTCGGCTTCTTGGGGAGCAGTACTTC

length: 11
size: .
V: TRBV2
J: TRBJ2-1
D: .
CDR3: CASRGNHEQFF
DNA: TGTGCCAGCCGGGGGAATCATGAGCAGTTCTTC

length: 17
size: .
V: TRBV28
J: TRBJ1-2
D: TRBD1
CDR3: CASSAGPRDRGYYGYTF
DNA: TGTGCCAGCAGTGCAGGCCCCCGGGACAGGGGCTACTATGGCTACACCTTC

length: 12
size: once
V: TRBV27
J: TRBJ2-7
D: .
CDR3: CASSLPGGEQYF
DNA: TGTGCCAGCAGTTTACCAGGAGGCGAGCAGTACTTC

length: 15
size: .
V: TRBV7-2
J: TRBJ1-4
D: .
CDR3: CASSYDRRGAEKLFF
DNA: TGTGCCAGCAGCTACGATAGGCGGGGGGCTGAAAAACTGTTTTTT

length: 14
size: .
V: TRBV19
J: TRBJ2-2
D: .
CDR3: CASSIWPNTGELFF
DNA: TGTGCCAGTAGTATTTGGCCCAACACCGGGGAGCTGTTTTTT

length: 16
size: .
V: TRBV5-5
J: TRBJ1-2
D: .
CDR3: CASSLLSGPQLYGYTF
DNA: TGTGCCAGCAGCTTATTATCAGGGCCTCAACTTTATGGCTACACCTTC

length: 16
size: .
V: TRBV6-5
J: TRBJ2-7
D: TRBD2
CDR3: CASSYAGTSASYEQYF
DNA: TGTGCCAGCAGTTATGCCGGGACTAGCGCATCCTACGAGCAGTACTTC

length: 17
size: .
V: TRBV7-9
J: TRBJ2-2
D: .
CDR3: CASRRTSDANMAGELFF
DNA: TGTGCCAGCAGACGTACAAGCGACGCCAACATGGCCGGGGAGCTGTTTTTT

length: 15
size: .
V: TRBV9
J: TRBJ2-2
D: TRBD2
CDR3: CASSVAGGRTGELFF
DNA: TGTGCCAGCAGCGTAGCGGGGGGGCGGACCGGGGAGCTGTTTTTT

length: 15
size: .
V: TRBV6-5
J: TRBJ2-7
D: TRBD1
CDR3: CASSSLRDRNYEQYF
DNA: TGTGCCAGCAGCTCTCTCCGGGACAGGAACTACGAGCAGTACTTC

length: 17
size: many
V: TRBV7-8
J: TRBJ2-5
D: TRBD2
CDR3: CASPPPVGAGERQTQYF
DNA: TGTGCCAGCCCCCCGCCGGTCGGAGCGGGGGAGAGACAGACCCAGTACTTC

length: 14
size: few
V: TRBV6-6
J: TRBJ2-7
D: TRBD1
CDR3: CASSLGTGVYEQYF
DNA: TGTGCCAGCAGCCTTGGGACAGGGGTGTACGAGCAGTACTTC

length: 17
size: .
V: TRBV5-1
J: TRBJ2-3
D: .
CDR3: CASSPRSRGVSTDTQYF
DNA: TGCGCCAGCAGCCCCCGGAGCAGGGGGGTAAGCACAGATACGCAGTATTTT

length: 15
size: .
V: TRBV19
J: TRBJ1-1
D: TRBD1
CDR3: CASSIGAGGNTEAFF
DNA: TGTGCCAGTAGTATAGGAGCAGGGGGGAACACTGAAGCTTTCTTT

length: 16
size: once
V: TRBV30
J: TRBJ2-7
D: TRBD1
CDR3: CALRDRGIVPSYEQYF
DNA: TGTGCCCTTCGGGACAGGGGGATCGTACCATCCTACGAGCAGTACTTC